The TCR beta chain described here comes from a study of T cell responses to AZD1222 COVID-19 vaccine. Study information: Pooled in the analysis were second doses at about 4 or about 12 weeks. Study-wide findings and caveats: Spike-specific TCR breadth and depth were elevated following two AZD1222 doses.

Points on this clone: What it binds is unknown.

The CDR3 has 15 amino acids. V was pared by 2 bases and J by 10 bases, with 9 bases of the junction left unmatched. Per the germline V gene, CDR1 is MDHEN and CDR2 is SYDVKM. Sequencing used immunoSEQ multiplex PCR; TCRdb keeps in-frame clones, though not all of them. This sample has approximately 90,000 clones, with around 90% found just once. The chain links TRBV28 to TRBJ2-1; 9 nucleotides match TRBD2. The TCR sequence derives from an adult in good health. The sequenced sample was peripheral blood, obtained on day 0 of AZD1222 vaccination. The CDR3 spells CASSLAGLARVEQFF. CDR3 sequence (DNA): TGTGCCAGCAGTTTAGCTGGACTAGCGCGTGTAGAGCAGTTCTTC.